The rows below give T cell receptor beta chains drawn from one sample of a study of T cells after posttransplantation cyclophosphamide. Assay: immunoSEQ multiplex PCR; the TCRdb copy retains only in-frame clones and omits some. The sample holds about 21,000 clones, about 98% seen once. Sequenced input: naive CD8+ T cells sorted from PBMCs. These receptors came from a man aged 40-50 years in good health, CMV-negative, and a related stem cell transplant donor. The CDR3 runs from the conserved cysteine through the conserved F or W. A D gene is named only where the DNA matches it firmly. Expanded clones get a size class; other rows say once, few or many, or leave the size out.

j_gene | v_gene | abundance | d_gene | CDR3nt | CDR3aa
TRBJ1-2 | TRBV6-5 | . | . | TGTGCCAGCAGTTCCGAGTACGGCTACACCTTC | CASSSEYGYTF
TRBJ2-7 | TRBV29-1 | . | TRBD1 | TGCAGCGTCGAGGGACAGGGAGACTACGAGCAGTACTTC | CSVEGQGDYEQYF
TRBJ2-7 | TRBV4-2 | . | . | TGTGCCAGCAGCCAGACGAGCGGACCCTACGAGCAGTACTTC | CASSQTSGPYEQYF
TRBJ2-7 | TRBV14 | . | TRBD1 | TGTGCCAGCAGCCCAGGGACAGGGACCTACGAGCAGTACTTC | CASSPGTGTYEQYF
TRBJ2-3 | TRBV6-6 | . | . | TGTGCCAGCGTAGAACTTTCCACAGATACGCAGTATTTT | CASVELSTDTQYF
TRBJ2-7 | TRBV29-1 | . | TRBD2 | TGCAGCGTTGAGGGCGGTCTAGCGGGGGAATACGAGCAGTACTTC | CSVEGGLAGEYEQYF
TRBJ1-1 | TRBV10-2 | . | . | TGCGCCAGCGGGGATATGGGAGGAGGAACTGAAGCTTTCTTT | CASGDMGGGTEAFF
TRBJ2-1 | TRBV27 | . | TRBD2 | TGTGCCAGCAGTTCCCAGCGGGAGGGCCTCAATGAGCAGTTCTTC | CASSSQREGLNEQFF
TRBJ2-7 | TRBV19 | . | TRBD1 | TGTGCCAGCGGGGACAGGGACTTCGAGCAGTACTTC | CASGDRDFEQYF
TRBJ1-5 | TRBV30 | . | TRBD1 | TGTGCCTGGAGCCGGGACAGGGGCAATCAGCCCCAGCATTTT | CAWSRDRGNQPQHF
TRBJ1-4 | TRBV7-9 | . | . | TGTGCCAGCAGCTTAGAAACAGCAGAAAAACTGTTTTTT | CASSLETAEKLFF
TRBJ2-1 | TRBV10-1 | . | TRBD2 | TGCGCCAGCAGTGCGGGACTAGCGGAACTCCTCTACAATGAGCAGTTCTTC | CASSAGLAELLYNEQFF
TRBJ1-5 | TRBV4-1 | . | . | TGCGCCAGCAGCCAAGAAAGAGATTATAGCAATCAGCCCCAGCATTTT | CASSQERDYSNQPQHF
TRBJ2-1 | TRBV27 | . | TRBD2 | TGTACCAGTCACTTATACCCTAGCGGGATCTACAATGAGCAGTTCTTC | CTSHLYPSGIYNEQFF
TRBJ2-1 | TRBV11-3 | . | TRBD1 | TGTGCCAGCAGCTTCTCGACAGGGGACAATGAGCAGTTCTTC | CASSFSTGDNEQFF
TRBJ2-7 | TRBV28 | . | TRBD1 | TGTGCCAGCAGTTTTAACAGGGGACCTGACGAGCAGTACTTC | CASSFNRGPDEQYF
TRBJ2-7 | TRBV6-5 | . | TRBD2 | TGTGCCAGCAGCCCCACCTCCGGGGGGGAGCAGTACTTC | CASSPTSGGEQYF
TRBJ1-3 | TRBV7-9 | . | . | TGTGCCAGCAGCCCCGACAGGCTAACCGTCTCTGGAAACACCATATATTTT | CASSPDRLTVSGNTIYF
TRBJ2-2 | TRBV27 | . | TRBD1 | TGTGCCAGCAGTTTAGGGGACAGGGGGTTCACCGGGGAGCTGTTTTTT | CASSLGDRGFTGELFF
TRBJ1-2 | TRBV27 | . | TRBD1 | TGTGCCAGCAGTCCGTTCCCGGGACAGCCTAACTATGGCTACACCTTC | CASSPFPGQPNYGYTF
TRBJ2-2 | TRBV28 | . | . | TGTGCCAGCAGTCCCGCCCTGATGGGCGGGGATACCGGGGAGCTGTTTTTT | CASSPALMGGDTGELFF
TRBJ2-2 | TRBV6-5 | . | . | TGTGCCAGCCGGTCCGGGGAGCTGTTTTTT | CASRSGELFF
TRBJ1-1 | TRBV11-2 | . | . | TGTGCCAGCAGCCCAGACGGGTCGGTCCGCACTGAAGCTTTCTTT | CASSPDGSVRTEAFF
TRBJ2-2 | TRBV6-1 | once | . | TGTGCCAGCAGTGTCAGACTGGATGCCGCCGGGGAGCTGTTTTTT | CASSVRLDAAGELFF
TRBJ2-4 | TRBV2 | . | . | TGTGCCAGTGATTCCTGGGACGGAGGGAACATTCAGTACTTC | CASDSWDGGNIQYF
TRBJ2-1 | TRBV7-9 | . | TRBD2 | TGTGCCAGCAGCTTAGCGGCGACTAGCGGGAGTTACAATGAGCAGTTCTTC | CASSLAATSGSYNEQFF
TRBJ1-5 | TRBV6-1 | . | . | TGTGCCAGCACCCCTGGAGGGGACAGCAATCAGCCCCAGCATTTT | CASTPGGDSNQPQHF
TRBJ2-2 | TRBV11-2 | . | . | TGTGCCAGCAGCCCTAACTCAAACACCGGGGAGCTGTTTTTT | CASSPNSNTGELFF
TRBJ2-3 | TRBV5-6 | . | . | TGTGCCAGCAGCTTTCCGGGAGTACCTGCAGATACGCAGTATTTT | CASSFPGVPADTQYF
TRBJ2-7 | TRBV2 | . | . | TGTGCCAGCAGTGAAACAGTCTACGAGCAGTACTTC | CASSETVYEQYF
TRBJ2-7 | TRBV19 | . | TRBD2 | TGTGCCAGTAGTGGCCGGTTGTTAGCGGGCTACGAGCAGTACTTC | CASSGRLLAGYEQYF
TRBJ2-2 | TRBV6-1 | . | . | TGTGCCAGCAGTGAAACCGGGGGGAACACCGGGGAGCTGTTTTTT | CASSETGGNTGELFF
TRBJ2-7 | TRBV7-2 | . | TRBD2 | TGTGCCAGCAGCTTAGGTACGACTAGCGGGAGCCACGAGCAGTACTTC | CASSLGTTSGSHEQYF
TRBJ2-7 | TRBV7-9 | . | TRBD2 | TGTGCCAGCAGCCGAATAACTAGCGGGGGATCCTACGAGCAGTACTTC | CASSRITSGGSYEQYF
TRBJ2-7 | TRBV28 | once | . | TGTGCCAGTAGAACGGGACTTTACTACGAGCAGTACTTC | CASRTGLYYEQYF
TRBJ2-2 | TRBV27 | once | . | TGTGCCAGCAGTTTGGTAGCGGCTACCGGGGAGCTGTTTTTT | CASSLVAATGELFF
TRBJ2-7 | TRBV4-1 | . | . | TGCGCCAGCAGCCAAGATCTCCGTAGCGAGCAGTACTTC | CASSQDLRSEQYF
TRBJ2-7 | TRBV27 | . | . | TGTGCCAGCAGTTTATACTCGCGGTCCTTACCCTACGAGCAGTACTTC | CASSLYSRSLPYEQYF
TRBJ2-1 | TRBV5-4 | . | TRBD2 | TGTGCCAGCAGCTCCCCAGGGAGTAGCGGGAGGGGTGAGCAGTTCTTC | CASSSPGSSGRGEQFF
TRBJ2-5 | TRBV6-4 | . | TRBD1 | TGTGCCAGCAGTCGGACAGGCGTCGGGGAAGAGACCCAGTACTTC | CASSRTGVGEETQYF
TRBJ2-3 | TRBV7-2 | once | TRBD1 | TGTGCCAGCAGCTTTCCAGGGGGAGATACGCAGTATTTT | CASSFPGGDTQYF
TRBJ1-1 | TRBV28 | . | . | TGTGCCAGCGTGGGTAGCTTAAACCTGAACACTGAAGCTTTCTTT | CASVGSLNLNTEAFF
TRBJ1-2 | TRBV11-2 | once | . | TGTGCCGGGAGGAGCTTCAGGGTCTATGGCTACACCTTC | CAGRSFRVYGYTF
TRBJ2-1 | TRBV11-2 | . | . | TGTGCCAGCAGCTTCGGTCGGAGCTCCTACAATGAGCAGTTCTTC | CASSFGRSSYNEQFF
TRBJ2-4 | TRBV28 | . | TRBD1 | TGTGCCAGCAGTCACGGACAGGGGGCACTTGAAAACATTCAGTACTTC | CASSHGQGALENIQYF
TRBJ1-1 | TRBV27 | once | . | TGTGCCAGCAGTTGGGGCATGAACACTGAAGCTTTCTTT | CASSWGMNTEAFF
TRBJ1-1 | TRBV7-9 | . | . | TGTGCCAGCAGCTTAGCGCTACAGTTAGTGGCGAACACTGAAGCTTTCTTT | CASSLALQLVANTEAFF
TRBJ1-2 | TRBV4-1 | once | . | TGCGCCAGCAGCCAGGGACTCCGCTATGGCTACACCTTC | CASSQGLRYGYTF
TRBJ2-7 | TRBV2 | . | . | TGTGCCAGCAGTGATCCCAACGAGCAGTACTTC | CASSDPNEQYF
TRBJ1-5 | TRBV2 | once | . | TGTGCCAGCAGCCGGAGTGGCGGGGGCGTCAATCAGCCCCAGCATTTT | CASSRSGGGVNQPQHF
TRBJ2-7 | TRBV20-1 | . | . | TGCAGTGCCCCTCAGGCCTGGGGGCTGTACTTC | CSAPQAWGLYF
TRBJ2-1 | TRBV5-1 | . | TRBD2 | TGCGCCAGCATCCGGGAGCTAGCGGGGGACAATGAGCAGTTCTTC | CASIRELAGDNEQFF
TRBJ1-5 | TRBV21-1 | . | . | TGTGCCAGCAGCAAAGTGCGGCAGGGTTTGAATCAGCCCCAGCATTTT | CASSKVRQGLNQPQHF